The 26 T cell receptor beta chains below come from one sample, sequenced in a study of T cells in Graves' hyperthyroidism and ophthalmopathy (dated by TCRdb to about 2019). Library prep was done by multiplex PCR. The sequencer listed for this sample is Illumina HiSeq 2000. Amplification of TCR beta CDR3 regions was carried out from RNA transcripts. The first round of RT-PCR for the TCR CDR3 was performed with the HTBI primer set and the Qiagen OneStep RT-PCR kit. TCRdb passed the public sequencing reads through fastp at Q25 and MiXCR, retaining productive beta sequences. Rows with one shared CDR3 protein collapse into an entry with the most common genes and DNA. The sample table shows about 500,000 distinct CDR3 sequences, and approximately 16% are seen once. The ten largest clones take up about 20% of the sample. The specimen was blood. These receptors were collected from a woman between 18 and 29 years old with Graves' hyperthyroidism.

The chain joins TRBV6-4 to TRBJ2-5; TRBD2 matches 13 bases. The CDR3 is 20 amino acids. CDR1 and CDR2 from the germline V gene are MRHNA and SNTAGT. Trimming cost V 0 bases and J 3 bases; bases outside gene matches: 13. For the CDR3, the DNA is TGTGCCAGCAGTGACTCGAGGGAGGGGACTAGCGGGATGTGTAAAGAGACCCAGTACTTC. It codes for CASSDSREGTSGMCKETQYF.

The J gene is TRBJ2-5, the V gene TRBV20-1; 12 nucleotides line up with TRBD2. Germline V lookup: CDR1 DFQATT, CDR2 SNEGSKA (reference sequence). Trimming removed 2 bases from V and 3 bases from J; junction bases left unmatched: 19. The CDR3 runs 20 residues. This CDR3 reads CSARKPQNYWTSGAKETQYF. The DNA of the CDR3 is TGCAGTGCTAGAAAACCCCAAAACTATTGGACTAGCGGGGCCAAAGAGACCCAGTACTTC.

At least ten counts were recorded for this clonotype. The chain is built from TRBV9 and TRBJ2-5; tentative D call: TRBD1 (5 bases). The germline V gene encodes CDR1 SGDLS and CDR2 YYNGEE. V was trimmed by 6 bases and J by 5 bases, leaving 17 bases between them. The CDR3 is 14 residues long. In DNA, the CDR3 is TGTGCCAGCACCGCGGACCTCAGGGCGGAGACCCAGTACTTC. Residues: CASTADLRAETQYF.

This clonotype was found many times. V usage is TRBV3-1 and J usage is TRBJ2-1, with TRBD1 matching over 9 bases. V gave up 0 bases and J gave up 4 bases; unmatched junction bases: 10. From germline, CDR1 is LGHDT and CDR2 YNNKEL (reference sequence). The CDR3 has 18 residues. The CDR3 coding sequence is TGTGCCAGCAGCCAAGAAGGTAACAGGGGGCACCCGTACAATGAGCAGTTCTTC. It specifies CASSQEGNRGHPYNEQFF.

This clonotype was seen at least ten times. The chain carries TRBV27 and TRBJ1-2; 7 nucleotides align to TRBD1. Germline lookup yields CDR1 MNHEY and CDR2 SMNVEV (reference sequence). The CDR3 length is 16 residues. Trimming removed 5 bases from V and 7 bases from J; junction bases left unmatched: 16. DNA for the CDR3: TGTGCCAGCAGTCCATACCTCGACAGGGCAGGGGGTGGCTACACCTTC. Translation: CASSPYLDRAGGGYTF.

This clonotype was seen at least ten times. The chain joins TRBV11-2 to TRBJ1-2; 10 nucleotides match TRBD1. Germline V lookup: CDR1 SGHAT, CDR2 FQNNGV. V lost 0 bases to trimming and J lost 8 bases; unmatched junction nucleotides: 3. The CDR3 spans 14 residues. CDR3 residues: CASSLDPTGGGYTF. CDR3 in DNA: TGTGCCAGCAGCTTAGATCCGACAGGGGGCGGCTACACCTTC.

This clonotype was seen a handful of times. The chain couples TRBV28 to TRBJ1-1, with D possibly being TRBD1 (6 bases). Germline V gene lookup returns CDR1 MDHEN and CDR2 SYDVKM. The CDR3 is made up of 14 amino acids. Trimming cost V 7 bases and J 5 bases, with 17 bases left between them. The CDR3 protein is CASTRGGASTEAFF. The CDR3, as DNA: TGTGCCAGCACCCGGGGGGGCGCGAGTACTGAAGCTTTCTTT.

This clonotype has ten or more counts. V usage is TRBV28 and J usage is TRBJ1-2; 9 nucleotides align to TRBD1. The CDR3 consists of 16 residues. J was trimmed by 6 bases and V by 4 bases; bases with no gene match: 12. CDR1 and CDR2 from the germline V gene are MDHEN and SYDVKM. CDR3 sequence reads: CASSSFDRDRENGYTF. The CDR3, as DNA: TGTGCCAGCAGTTCCTTCGACCGGGACAGGGAGAATGGCTACACCTTC.

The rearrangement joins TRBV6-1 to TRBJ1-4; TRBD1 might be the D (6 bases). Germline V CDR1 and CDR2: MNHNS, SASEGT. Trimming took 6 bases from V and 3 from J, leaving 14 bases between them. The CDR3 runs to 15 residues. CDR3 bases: TGTGCCAGCAGGCCCGCGGGGGCGTCTAATGAAAAACTGTTTTTT. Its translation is CASRPAGASNEKLFF.

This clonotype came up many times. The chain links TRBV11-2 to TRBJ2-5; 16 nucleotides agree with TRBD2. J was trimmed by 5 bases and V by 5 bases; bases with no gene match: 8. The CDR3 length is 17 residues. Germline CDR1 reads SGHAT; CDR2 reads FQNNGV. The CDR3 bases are TGTGCCAGCAGCACAGGGACTAGCGGGAGGGCCGGTGAGACCCAGTACTTC. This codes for CASSTGTSGRAGETQYF.

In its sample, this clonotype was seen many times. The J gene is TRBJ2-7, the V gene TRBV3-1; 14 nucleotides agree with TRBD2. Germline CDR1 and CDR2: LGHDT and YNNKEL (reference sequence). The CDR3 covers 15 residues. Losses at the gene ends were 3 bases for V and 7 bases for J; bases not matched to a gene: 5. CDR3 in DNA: TGTGCCAGCAGCCAGGGGACTAGCGGGAGAGGTGAGCAGTACTTC. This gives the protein CASSQGTSGRGEQYF.

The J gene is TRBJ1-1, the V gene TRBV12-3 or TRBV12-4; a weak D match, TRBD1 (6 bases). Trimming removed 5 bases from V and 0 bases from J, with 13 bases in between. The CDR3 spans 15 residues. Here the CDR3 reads CASSRPDRLNTEAFF. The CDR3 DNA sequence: TGTGCCAGCAGTCGGCCCGACAGGTTGAACACTGAAGCTTTCTTT.

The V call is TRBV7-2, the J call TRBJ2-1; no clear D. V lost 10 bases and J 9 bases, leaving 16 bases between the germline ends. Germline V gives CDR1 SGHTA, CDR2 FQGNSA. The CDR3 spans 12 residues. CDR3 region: CATRAAIGEQFF. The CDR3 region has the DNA TGTGCCACTCGCGCGGCTATCGGTGAGCAGTTCTTC.

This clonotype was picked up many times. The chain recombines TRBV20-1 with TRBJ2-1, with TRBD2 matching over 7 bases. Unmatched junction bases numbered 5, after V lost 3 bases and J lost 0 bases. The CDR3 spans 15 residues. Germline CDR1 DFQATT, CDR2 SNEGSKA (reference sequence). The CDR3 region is CSASIGGNSYNEQFF. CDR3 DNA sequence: TGCAGTGCTAGTATCGGGGGGAACTCCTACAATGAGCAGTTCTTC.

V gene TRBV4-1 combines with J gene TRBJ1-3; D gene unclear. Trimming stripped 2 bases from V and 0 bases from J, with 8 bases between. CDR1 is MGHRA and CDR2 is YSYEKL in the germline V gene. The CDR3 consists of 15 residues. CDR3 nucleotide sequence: TGCGCCAGCAGCCAAAAACAGAGCTCTGGAAACACCATATATTTT. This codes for CASSQKQSSGNTIYF.

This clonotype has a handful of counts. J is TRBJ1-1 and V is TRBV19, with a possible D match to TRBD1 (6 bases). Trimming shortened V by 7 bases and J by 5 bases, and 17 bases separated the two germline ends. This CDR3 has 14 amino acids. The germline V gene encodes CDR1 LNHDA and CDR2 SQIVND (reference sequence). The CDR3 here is CASTPSGGRTEAFF. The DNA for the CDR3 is TGTGCCAGTACCCCTTCTGGGGGGCGGACTGAAGCTTTCTTT.

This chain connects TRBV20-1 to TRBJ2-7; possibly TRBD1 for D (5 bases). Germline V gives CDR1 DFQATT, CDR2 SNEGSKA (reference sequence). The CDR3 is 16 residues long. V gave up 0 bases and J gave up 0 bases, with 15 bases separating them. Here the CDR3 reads CSARDLGWGPSYEQYF. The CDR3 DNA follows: TGCAGTGCTAGAGATTTGGGGTGGGGCCCCTCCTACGAGCAGTACTTC.

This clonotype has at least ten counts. This CDR3 is CAISPSGQGVYEQYF. The CDR3 DNA reads TGTGCCATCAGTCCTTCCGGACAGGGGGTCTACGAGCAGTACTTC. The genes are TRBV10-3 and TRBJ2-7; 10 bases are shared with TRBD1. Germline V gene sequence: CDR1 ENHRY, CDR2 SYGVKD. Losses at the gene ends were 5 bases for V and 3 bases for J; bases not matched to a gene: 7. This CDR3 region has 15 residues.

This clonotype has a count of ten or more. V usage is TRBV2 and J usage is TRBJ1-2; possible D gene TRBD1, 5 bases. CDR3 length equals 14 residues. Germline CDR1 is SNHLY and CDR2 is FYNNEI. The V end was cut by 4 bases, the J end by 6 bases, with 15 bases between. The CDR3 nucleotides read TGTGCCAGCAGTGGCCGGGACGGACGGCATGGCTACACCTTC. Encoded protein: CASSGRDGRHGYTF.

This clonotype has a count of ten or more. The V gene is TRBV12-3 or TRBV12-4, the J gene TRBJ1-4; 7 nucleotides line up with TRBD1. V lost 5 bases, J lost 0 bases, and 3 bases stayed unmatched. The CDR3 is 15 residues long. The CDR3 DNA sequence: TGTGCCAGCAGTCAAACAGGGGCAACTAATGAAAAACTGTTTTTT. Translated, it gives CASSQTGATNEKLFF.

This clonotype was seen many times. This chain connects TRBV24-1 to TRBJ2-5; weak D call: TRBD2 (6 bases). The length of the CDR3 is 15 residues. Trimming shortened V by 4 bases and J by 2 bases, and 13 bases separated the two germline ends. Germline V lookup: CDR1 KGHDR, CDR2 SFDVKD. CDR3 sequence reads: CATSEAGSPQETQYF. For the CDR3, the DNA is TGTGCCACCAGTGAAGCGGGCTCACCTCAAGAGACCCAGTACTTC.

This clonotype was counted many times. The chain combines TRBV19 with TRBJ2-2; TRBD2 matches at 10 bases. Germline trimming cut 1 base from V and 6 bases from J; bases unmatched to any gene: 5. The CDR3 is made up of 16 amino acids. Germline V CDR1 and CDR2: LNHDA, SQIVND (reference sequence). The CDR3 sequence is CASSIGSGGRSGELFF. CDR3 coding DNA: TGTGCCAGTAGTATAGGTAGCGGGGGGCGATCCGGGGAGCTGTTTTTT.

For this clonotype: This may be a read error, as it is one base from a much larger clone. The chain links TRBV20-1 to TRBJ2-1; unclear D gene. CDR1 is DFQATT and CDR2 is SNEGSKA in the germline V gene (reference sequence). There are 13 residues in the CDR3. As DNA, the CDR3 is TGCAGTGCTAGAGATGGGGTATACAGTGAGCAGTTCTTC. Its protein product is CSARDGVYSEQFF.

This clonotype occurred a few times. CDR3 nucleotide sequence: TGTGCCAGCAGTACCAGAGGGCAGGCTGGAAACACCATATATTTT. Its translation: CASSTRGQAGNTIYF. The chain has TRBV12-3 or TRBV12-4 and TRBJ1-3; D gene uncertain. Trimming cost V 5 bases and J 2 bases, with 13 bases left between them. The CDR3 consists of 15 residues.

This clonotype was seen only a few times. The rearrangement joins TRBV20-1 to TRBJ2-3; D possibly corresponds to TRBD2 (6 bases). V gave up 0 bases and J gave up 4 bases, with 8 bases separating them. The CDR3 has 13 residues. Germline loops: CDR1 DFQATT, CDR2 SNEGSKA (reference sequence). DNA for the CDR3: TGCAGTGCTAGAGATGGAGGGGCAGATACGCAGTATTTT. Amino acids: CSARDGGADTQYF.

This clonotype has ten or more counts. CDR3 amino acids: CASSTTSGGADTQYF. Here the CDR3 DNA reads TGTGCCAGCAGCACGACTAGCGGGGGGGCCGATACGCAGTATTTT. This chain joins TRBV7-2 and TRBJ2-3; 14 nucleotides agree with TRBD2. The CDR3 loop spans 15 amino acids. Germline loops: CDR1 SGHTA, CDR2 FQGNSA. The V and J ends lost 5 bases and 6 bases, in that order; junction bases with no gene match: 4.